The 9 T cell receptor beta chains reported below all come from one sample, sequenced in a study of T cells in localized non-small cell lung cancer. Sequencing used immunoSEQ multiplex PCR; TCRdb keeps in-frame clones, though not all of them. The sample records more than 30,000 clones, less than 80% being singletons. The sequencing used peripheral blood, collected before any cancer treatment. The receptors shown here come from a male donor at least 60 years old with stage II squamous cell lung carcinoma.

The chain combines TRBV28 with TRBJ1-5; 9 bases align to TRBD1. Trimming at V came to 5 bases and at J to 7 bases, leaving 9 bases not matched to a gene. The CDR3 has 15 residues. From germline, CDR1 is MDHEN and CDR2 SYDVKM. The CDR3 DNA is TGTGCCAGCAGTGTTGGACAGGGGTTCCGGCAGCCCCAGCATTTT. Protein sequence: CASSVGQGFRQPQHF.

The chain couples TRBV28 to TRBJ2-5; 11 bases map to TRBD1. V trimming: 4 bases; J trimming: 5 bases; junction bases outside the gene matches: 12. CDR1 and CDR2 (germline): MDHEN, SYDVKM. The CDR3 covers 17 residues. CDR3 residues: CASSSTRTGGFGETQYF. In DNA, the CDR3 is TGTGCCAGCAGTTCTACTCGGACAGGGGGCTTCGGGGAGACCCAGTACTTC.

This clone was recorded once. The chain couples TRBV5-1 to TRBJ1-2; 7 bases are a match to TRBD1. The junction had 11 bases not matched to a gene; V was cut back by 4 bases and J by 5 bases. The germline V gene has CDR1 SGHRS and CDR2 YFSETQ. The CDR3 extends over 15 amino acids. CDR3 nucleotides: TGCGCCAGCAGCGCAGATATGGGACAGACATATGGCTACACCTTC. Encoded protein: CASSADMGQTYGYTF.

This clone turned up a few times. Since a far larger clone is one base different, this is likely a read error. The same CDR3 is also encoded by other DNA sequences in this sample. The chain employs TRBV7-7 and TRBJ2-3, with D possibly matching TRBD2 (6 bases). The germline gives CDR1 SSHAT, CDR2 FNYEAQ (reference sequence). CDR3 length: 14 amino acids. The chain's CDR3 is CASSLGGAVDTQYF. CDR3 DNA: TGTGCTAGCAGCTTAGGAGGGGCGGTAGATACGCAGTATTTT.

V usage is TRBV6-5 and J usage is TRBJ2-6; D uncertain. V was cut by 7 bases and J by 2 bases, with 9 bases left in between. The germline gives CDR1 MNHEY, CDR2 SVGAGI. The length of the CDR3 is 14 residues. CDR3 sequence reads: CASKRPTGANVLTF. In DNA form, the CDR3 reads TGTGCCAGCAAACGGCCCACTGGGGCCAACGTCCTGACTTTC.

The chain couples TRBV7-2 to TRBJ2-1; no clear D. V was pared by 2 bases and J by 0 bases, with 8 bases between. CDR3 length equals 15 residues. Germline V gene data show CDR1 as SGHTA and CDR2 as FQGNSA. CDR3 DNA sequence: TGTGCCAGCAGCTTAACCAGAAGCTCCTACAATGAGCAGTTCTTC. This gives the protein CASSLTRSSYNEQFF.

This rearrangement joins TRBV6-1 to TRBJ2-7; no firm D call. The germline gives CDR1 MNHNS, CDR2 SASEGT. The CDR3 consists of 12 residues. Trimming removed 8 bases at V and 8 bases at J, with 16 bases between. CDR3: CASQGPSSQQYF. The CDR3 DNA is TGTGCCAGCCAAGGGCCTAGTAGCCAGCAGTACTTC.

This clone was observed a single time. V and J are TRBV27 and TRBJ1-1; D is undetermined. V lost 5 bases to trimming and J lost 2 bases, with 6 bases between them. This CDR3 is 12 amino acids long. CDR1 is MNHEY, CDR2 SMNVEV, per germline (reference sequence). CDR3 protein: CASSARNTEAFF. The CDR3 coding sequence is TGTGCCAGCAGTGCAAGAAACACTGAAGCTTTCTTT.

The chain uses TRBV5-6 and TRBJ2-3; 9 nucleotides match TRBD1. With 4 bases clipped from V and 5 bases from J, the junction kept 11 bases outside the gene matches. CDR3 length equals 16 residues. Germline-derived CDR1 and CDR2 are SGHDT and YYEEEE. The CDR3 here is CASSITGTGFQDTQYF. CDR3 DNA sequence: TGTGCCAGCAGCATTACCGGGACAGGGTTTCAAGATACGCAGTATTTT. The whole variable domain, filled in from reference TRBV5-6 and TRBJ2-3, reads DAGVTQSPTHLIKTRGQQVTLRCSPKSGHDTVSWYQQALGQGPQFIFQYYEEEERQRGNFPDRFSGHQFPNYSSELNVNALLLGDSALYLCASSITGTGFQDTQYFGPGTRLTVL.